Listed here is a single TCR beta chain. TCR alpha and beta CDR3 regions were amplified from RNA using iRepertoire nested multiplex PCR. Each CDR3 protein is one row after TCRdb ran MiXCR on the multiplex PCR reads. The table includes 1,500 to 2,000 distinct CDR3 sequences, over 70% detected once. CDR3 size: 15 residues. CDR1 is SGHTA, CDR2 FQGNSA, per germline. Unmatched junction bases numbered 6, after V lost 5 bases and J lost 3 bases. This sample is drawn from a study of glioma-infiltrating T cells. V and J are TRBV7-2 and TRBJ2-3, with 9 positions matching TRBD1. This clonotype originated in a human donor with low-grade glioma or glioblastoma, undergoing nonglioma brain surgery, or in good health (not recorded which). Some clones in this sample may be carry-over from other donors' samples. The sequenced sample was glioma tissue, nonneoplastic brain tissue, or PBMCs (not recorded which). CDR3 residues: CASSLWTGVTDTQYF. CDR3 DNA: TGTGCCAGCAGCCTCTGGACAGGGGTGACAGATACGCAGTATTTT.